These 9 T cell receptor beta chains were all obtained from the same sample, sequenced in a study of blood T cell repertoires in COVID-19. Measured with immunoSEQ multiplex PCR; TCRdb has only the in-frame clones, and not every one. This table has roughly 100,000 clones, roughly four fifths appearing once. The specimen was peripheral blood. These receptors all come from an elderly man with COVID-19, enrolled during active disease.

This rearrangement joins TRBV3-1 (or the pseudogene TRBV3-2) to TRBJ2-1, with D maybe TRBD2 (6 bases). The V gene lost 4 bases and the J gene lost 3 bases, with 16 bases spanning the gap. Germline-derived CDR1 and CDR2 are LGHDT and YNNKEL (reference sequence). The CDR3 totals 16 residues. CDR3 sequence reads: CASSPSSGEHYNEQFF. CDR3 bases: TGTGCCAGCAGCCCTAGTAGCGGAGAACACTACAATGAGCAGTTCTTC.

This clone was recorded a few times. V gene TRBV7-2 combines with J gene TRBJ2-7, with TRBD1 as a possible D gene (5 bases). Germline loops: CDR1 SGHTA, CDR2 FQGNSA. Trimming stripped 7 bases from V and 2 bases from J, with 15 bases between. There are 14 residues in the CDR3. The CDR3 DNA reads TGTGCCAGCACCCCTTATAGACAGACCTACGAGCAGTACTTC. Protein: CASTPYRQTYEQYF.

V usage is TRBV19 and J usage is TRBJ2-1; 8 bases are a match to TRBD2. This CDR3 has 15 residues. Losses at the gene ends were 6 bases for V and 5 bases for J; bases not matched to a gene: 9. The V gene's germline CDR1 is LNHDA and CDR2 SQIVND (reference sequence). The CDR3 is CASSLGTRVHNEQFF. The CDR3 DNA reads as TGTGCCAGTAGCTTGGGGACTAGGGTCCACAATGAGCAGTTCTTC.

This clone was detected a few times. V and J are TRBV29-1 and TRBJ1-2; maybe TRBD1 (5 bases). The CDR3 is 14 amino acids. In germline, CDR1 is SQVTM, CDR2 ANQGSEA. V gave up 5 bases and J gave up 8 bases, with 21 bases separating them. CDR3: CSVTVLGAGEGYTF. The CDR3 DNA is TGCAGCGTTACCGTTCTAGGGGCGGGGGAAGGCTACACCTTC.

This sequence joins TRBV5-6 and TRBJ2-3; TRBD2 is a possible D gene (7 bases). V lost 3 bases and J lost 0, with 11 bases in between. Germline CDR1 is SGHDT and CDR2 is YYEEEE. The CDR3 length is 15 residues. As DNA, the CDR3 is TGTGCCAGCAGCTGGGGGGGCACTAGCACAGATACGCAGTATTTT. As protein: CASSWGGTSTDTQYF.

This clone has more than one count but fewer than ten. This rearrangement joins TRBV4-3 to TRBJ1-1; 9 nucleotides line up with TRBD1. The CDR3 has 14 amino acids. The V and J ends lost 4 bases and 6 bases, in that order; junction bases with no gene match: 6. From germline, CDR1 is LGHNA and CDR2 YSLEER. The CDR3 DNA reads as TGCGCCAGCAGCCTCCACAGGGGGCTGGCTGAAGCTTTCTTT. It codes for CASSLHRGLAEAFF.

The chain joins TRBV19 to TRBJ2-5, with D maybe TRBD2 (5 bases). Germline CDR1 reads LNHDA; CDR2 reads SQIVND (reference sequence). The V gene lost 4 bases and the J gene lost 1 base, with 10 bases spanning the gap. CDR3 size: 14 residues. CDR3 region: CASSTYEGQETQYF. The CDR3 DNA reads as TGTGCCAGTAGTACGTACGAGGGCCAAGAGACCCAGTACTTC.

The chain employs TRBV4-1 and TRBJ1-5; D ambiguous. Germline CDR1 reads MGHRA; CDR2 reads YSYEKL. This CDR3 has 12 residues. V shed 2 bases and J shed 7 bases, with 6 bases lying between them. As DNA, the CDR3 is TGCGCCAGCAGCCAATCGGGACAGCCCCAGCATTTT. Amino acids: CASSQSGQPQHF.

This clone was seen a handful of times. V usage is TRBV6-2 or TRBV6-3 and J usage is TRBJ1-2; the D is unclear. The CDR3 spans 13 residues. CDR1 is MNHEY, CDR2 SVGEGT, per germline. Trimming shortened V by 2 bases and J by 2 bases, and 6 bases separated the two germline ends. CDR3 residues: CASSYGRNYGYTF. The DNA of the CDR3 is TGTGCCAGCAGTTACGGCAGAAACTATGGCTACACCTTC.